One sample yielded the 13 T cell receptor beta chains listed below, sequenced in a study of blood T cell repertoires in COVID-19. Measured with immunoSEQ multiplex PCR; TCRdb has only the in-frame clones, and not every one. Of over 150,000 clones listed, approximately 82% are singletons. Sequencing was performed on peripheral blood. All receptors derive from a woman older than 75 with active or convalescent COVID-19.

This clone has only a few counts. This chain uses TRBV28 with TRBJ2-1; maybe TRBD1 (6 bases). Germline V gives CDR1 MDHEN, CDR2 SYDVKM. V gave up 5 bases and J gave up 8 bases, with 19 bases separating them. The CDR3 runs 15 residues. Here the CDR3 reads CASSPSGTRVDEQFF. CDR3 coding DNA: TGTGCCAGCAGTCCCTCCGGGACAAGGGTGGATGAGCAGTTCTTC.

The chain recombines TRBV9 with TRBJ2-2; D is uncertain. V was pared by 0 bases and J by 4 bases, with 7 bases between. The CDR3 contains 14 residues. Germline V gene sequence: CDR1 SGDLS, CDR2 YYNGEE. The CDR3 spells CASSVDPITGELFF. CDR3 DNA: TGTGCCAGCAGCGTAGATCCCATCACCGGGGAGCTGTTTTTT.

The chain combines TRBV19 with TRBJ1-6; D unresolved. Germline CDR1 LNHDA, CDR2 SQIVND (reference sequence). The CDR3 is 16 amino acids. The V and J ends lost 6 bases and 0 bases respectively, with 12 bases between them. This CDR3 reads CASRWTSSSYNSPLHF. The CDR3 DNA follows: TGTGCCAGTAGGTGGACTTCGAGCTCCTATAATTCACCCCTCCACTTT. Combining the CDR3 with reference TRBV19 and TRBJ1-6 gives the whole variable domain DGGITQSPKYLFRKEGQNVTLSCEQNLNHDAMYWYRQDPGQGLRLIYYSQIVNDFQKGDIAEGYSVSREKKESFPLTVTSAQKNPTAFYLCASRWTSSSYNSPLHFGNGTRLTVT.

The V gene is TRBV7-2, the J gene TRBJ1-5, with 12 bases matching TRBD1. The germline gives CDR1 SGHTA, CDR2 FQGNSA. This CDR3 has 16 residues. The J segment lost 5 bases and the V segment lost 2 bases, leaving 4 bases of the junction unmatched. The CDR3 coding sequence is TGTGCCAGCAGCTTATACGGGACAGGGGGCGATCAGCCCCAGCATTTT. This gives the protein CASSLYGTGGDQPQHF.

CDR3 nucleotide sequence: TGTGCCAGCAGCTCCAGACAGTTTATAAGCTCTGGAAACACCATATATTTT. This codes for CASSSRQFISSGNTIYF. This chain uses TRBV5-6 with TRBJ1-3; a possible D gene is TRBD1 (5 bases). The CDR3 covers 17 residues. Germline values: CDR1 SGHDT, CDR2 YYEEEE. With 3 bases removed from V and 0 bases from J, the gap between germline ends came to 16 bases.

The CDR3 nucleotides are TGTGCCAGCCGCGGGGAGGGGGGCGGCACTGAAGCTTTCTTT. It is translated as CASRGEGGGTEAFF. The rearrangement links TRBV3-1 (or the pseudogene TRBV3-2) to TRBJ1-1, with TRBD1 as a possible D gene (6 bases). The CDR3 totals 14 residues. The V end was cut by 8 bases, the J end by 4 bases, with 17 bases between. From germline, CDR1 is LGHDT and CDR2 YNNKEL (reference sequence).

This clone appeared once. The V gene is TRBV7-8, the J gene TRBJ2-3; 13 nucleotides match TRBD2. This CDR3 has 18 amino acids. Germline loops: CDR1 SGHVS, CDR2 FQNEAQ. V was pared by 5 bases and J by 0 bases, with 8 bases of the junction left unmatched. CDR3 residues: CASSPGLAGVGSTDTQYF. The CDR3 bases are TGTGCCAGCAGCCCCGGACTAGCGGGAGTGGGCAGCACAGATACGCAGTATTTT.

This chain joins TRBV2 and TRBJ2-2, with 12 bases matching TRBD2. This CDR3 contains 16 residues. V shed 3 bases, J shed 7 bases, and the junction held 6 bases outside the gene matches. Germline V gene sequence: CDR1 SNHLY, CDR2 FYNNEI. CDR3 in DNA: TGTGCCAGCAGTGAGGTCCTAGCGGGAGGGTTCGGGGAGCTGTTTTTT. Its protein product is CASSEVLAGGFGELFF.

V and J are TRBV15 and TRBJ1-1, with D possibly matching TRBD1 (6 bases). Germline values: CDR1 LNHNV, CDR2 YYDKDF (reference sequence). With 2 bases removed from V and 6 bases from J, the gap between germline ends came to 10 bases. The CDR3 sequence is 13 residues long. The CDR3 DNA sequence: TGTGCCACCAGCAGACACAGGGACCCTGAAGCTTTCTTT. Translated, it gives CATSRHRDPEAFF.

The chain couples TRBV16 to TRBJ2-3; D not certain. There are 14 residues in the CDR3. Germline V gives CDR1 KGHSY, CDR2 FQNENV. The V end was cut by 5 bases, the J end by 4 bases, with 13 bases between. DNA of the CDR3: TGTGCCAGCAGCGGTGGCGGAGTCGCAGATACGCAGTATTTT. Protein sequence: CASSGGGVADTQYF.

CDR3 sequence: CASSRAPIRGGAGKLFF. CDR3 sequence (DNA): TGTGCCAGCAGTCGTGCGCCGATCCGGGGGGGGGCCGGAAAACTGTTTTTT. The chain carries TRBV27 and TRBJ1-4, with D perhaps matching TRBD1 (6 bases). The CDR3 has 17 amino acids. Germline V gene sequence: CDR1 MNHEY, CDR2 SMNVEV (reference sequence). V was clipped by 5 bases and J by 10 bases, with 26 bases between them.

This chain connects TRBV29-1 to TRBJ2-7, with TRBD1 matching 7 bases. CDR3 length: 12 residues. With V trimmed by 7 bases and J by 0 bases, 3 bases remained unmatched. The germline CDR1 and CDR2 sequences are SQVTM and ANQGSEA. DNA of the CDR3: TGCAGCGCGGGACAGACCTCCTACGAGCAGTACTTC. Its protein product is CSAGQTSYEQYF.

The chain couples TRBV5-1 to TRBJ1-1; 9 bases align to TRBD1. The V gene end was trimmed by 7 bases and the J gene end by 5 bases; junction bases not matched to a gene: 12. Per germline, CDR1 SGHRS and CDR2 YFSETQ. The CDR3 runs to 15 residues. The CDR3, as DNA: TGCGCCAGCGTGGTCGGGACAGGGATCCGGACTGAAGCTTTCTTT. It specifies CASVVGTGIRTEAFF.